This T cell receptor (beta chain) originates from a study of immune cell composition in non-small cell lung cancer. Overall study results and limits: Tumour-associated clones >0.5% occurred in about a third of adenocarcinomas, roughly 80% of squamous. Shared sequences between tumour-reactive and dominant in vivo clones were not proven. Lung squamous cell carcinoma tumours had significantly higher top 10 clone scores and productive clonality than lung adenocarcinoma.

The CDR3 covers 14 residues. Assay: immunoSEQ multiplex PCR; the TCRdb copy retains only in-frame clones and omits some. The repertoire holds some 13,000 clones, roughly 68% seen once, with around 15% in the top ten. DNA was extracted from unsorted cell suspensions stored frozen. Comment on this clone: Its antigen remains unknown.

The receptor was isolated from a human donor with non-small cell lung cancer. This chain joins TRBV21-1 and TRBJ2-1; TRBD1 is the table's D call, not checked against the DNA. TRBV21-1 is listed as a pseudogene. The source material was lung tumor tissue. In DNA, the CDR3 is TGTGCCAGCAGTCTCCCGCAGGGGGACAATGAGCAGTTCTTC. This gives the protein CASSLPQGDNEQFF.